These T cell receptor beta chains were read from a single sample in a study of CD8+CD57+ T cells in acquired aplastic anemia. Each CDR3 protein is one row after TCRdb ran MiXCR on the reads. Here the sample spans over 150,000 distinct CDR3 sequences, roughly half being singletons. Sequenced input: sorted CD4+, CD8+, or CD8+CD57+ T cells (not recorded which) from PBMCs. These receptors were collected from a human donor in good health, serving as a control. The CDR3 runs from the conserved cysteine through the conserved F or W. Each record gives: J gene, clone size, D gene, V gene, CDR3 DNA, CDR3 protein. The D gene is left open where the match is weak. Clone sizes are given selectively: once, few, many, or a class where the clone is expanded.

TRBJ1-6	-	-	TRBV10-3	TGTGCCATCAGTCAGGGGAGAGAGTCACCCCTCCACTTT	CAISQGRESPLHF
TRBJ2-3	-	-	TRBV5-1	TGCGCCAGCAGCCCGGCCCCGGGAGCCGCAGATACGCAGTATTTT	CASSPAPGAADTQYF
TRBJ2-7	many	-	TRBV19	TGTGCCAGTAGTATAGGAGCGGCAAACTCCTACGAGCAGTACTTC	CASSIGAANSYEQYF
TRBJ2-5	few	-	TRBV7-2	TGTGCCAGCAGCTTTGGGGGGGCCCAAGAGACCCAGTACTTC	CASSFGGAQETQYF
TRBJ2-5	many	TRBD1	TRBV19	TGTGCCAGTAGAGGGACAGGGGAAGAGACCCAGTACTTC	CASRGTGEETQYF
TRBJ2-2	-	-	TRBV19	TGTGCCAGTAGGCCTCCCAGGGACACCGGGGAGCTGTTTTTT	CASRPPRDTGELFF
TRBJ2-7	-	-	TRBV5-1	TGCGCCAGCAGCGTCACGGGGGATGGCGAGCAGTACTTC	CASSVTGDGEQYF
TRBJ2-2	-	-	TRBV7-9	TGTGCCAGCAGCTTAGGCATGAACACCGGGGAGCTGTTTTTT	CASSLGMNTGELFF
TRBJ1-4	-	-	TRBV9	TGTGCCGGCAGCACCGGACTTACAACTAACGAAAAACTGTTTTTT	CAGSTGLTTNEKLFF
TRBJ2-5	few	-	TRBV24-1	TGTGCCACCAGTGATTTCGGGGAGACCCAGTACTTC	CATSDFGETQYF
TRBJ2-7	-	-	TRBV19	TGTGCCAGTAGTATAGGTGCTTCAGGGAGGCTCTACGAGCAGTACTTC	CASSIGASGRLYEQYF
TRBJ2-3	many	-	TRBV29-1	TGCAGCGTTGAGGGGAGGTTCACAGATACGCAGTATTTT	CSVEGRFTDTQYF
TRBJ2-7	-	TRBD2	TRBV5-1	TGCGCCAGCAGCTTGACTAGCGGAACCTACGAGCAGTACTTC	CASSLTSGTYEQYF
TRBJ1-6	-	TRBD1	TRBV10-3	TGTGCCAGCGCACAGGGGGGCAATTCACCCCTCCACTTT	CASAQGGNSPLHF
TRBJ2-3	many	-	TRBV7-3	TGTGCCAGCAGCTTATTCGGACCGAGCACAGATACGCAGTATTTT	CASSLFGPSTDTQYF
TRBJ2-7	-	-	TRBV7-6	TGTGCCAGCAGCCCCCTTGCGAGAACCTACGAGCAGTACTTC	CASSPLARTYEQYF